The 31 T cell receptor beta chains below were found in one sample sequenced in a study of blood T cell repertoires in COVID-19. Using immunoSEQ multiplex PCR, the repertoire was profiled, and TCRdb retains in-frame clones only, with some absent. The sample lists just under 150,000 clones, 75% to 90% occurring once. Sequenced material: peripheral blood. The receptor source for this set is a man aged 50 or older who had recovered from COVID-19.

The rearrangement links TRBV11-2 to TRBJ2-7; TRBD1 agrees at 8 bases. The V and J ends lost 1 base and 2 bases, in that order; junction bases with no gene match: 1. Germline values: CDR1 SGHAT, CDR2 FQNNGV. The CDR3 has 14 residues. The CDR3 DNA reads as TGTGCCAGCAGCTTAGTACAGGGGGCCTACGAGCAGTACTTC. Translated: CASSLVQGAYEQYF.

The chain links TRBV30 to TRBJ1-2, with D unresolved. Trimming took off 2 bases at V and 4 bases at J, with 5 bases between the two ends. This CDR3 comprises 11 residues. Looked up from germline, CDR1 is GTSNPN and CDR2 is SVGIG (reference sequence). The CDR3 is CAWSTGYGYTF. CDR3 nucleotide sequence: TGTGCCTGGAGTACGGGCTATGGCTACACCTTC.

This clone was counted a single time. The V gene is TRBV7-2, the J gene TRBJ2-3, with a weak D call TRBD2 (5 bases). This CDR3 is 15 amino acids long. V lost 2 bases to trimming and J lost 5 bases, with 14 bases between them. CDR1 SGHTA and CDR2 FQGNSA come from the germline V gene. CDR3 coding DNA: TGTGCCAGCAGCTTAATACCAGAAGGAGGAGATACGCAGTATTTT. This sequence encodes CASSLIPEGGDTQYF.

This rearrangement joins TRBV5-6 to TRBJ1-2; 9 bases are a match to TRBD1. The J segment lost 4 bases and the V segment lost 0 bases, leaving 16 bases of the junction unmatched. This CDR3 has 19 amino acids. Germline assignment: CDR1 SGHDT and CDR2 YYEEEE. The chain's CDR3 is CASSLEGGTGLVGAYGYTF. The CDR3 nucleotides read TGTGCCAGCAGCTTGGAAGGGGGGACAGGGTTAGTCGGGGCCTATGGCTACACCTTC.

The chain carries TRBV7-7 and TRBJ2-5, with TRBD1 as a possible D gene (5 bases). Germline CDR1 is SSHAT and CDR2 is FNYEAQ (reference sequence). Trimming left V 5 bases short and J 5 bases short, with 18 bases between. The CDR3 length is 15 residues. The CDR3 DNA reads TGTGCCAGCAGCAGAGCTAGAGAGGCAGGGGAGACCCAGTACTTC. It encodes CASSRAREAGETQYF.

CDR3 protein: CASSYSIRRNQPQHF. CDR3 bases: TGTGCCAGCAGTTACTCGATCAGAAGAAATCAGCCCCAGCATTTT. The chain uses TRBV6-5 and TRBJ1-5; D is undetermined. The CDR3 runs to 15 residues. V was pared by 0 bases and J by 4 bases, with 10 bases between. Germline lookup yields CDR1 MNHEY and CDR2 SVGAGI.

The gene calls are TRBV6-4 and TRBJ1-5; D remains ambiguous. Germline V gene data show CDR1 as MRHNA and CDR2 as SNTAGT. V lost 7 bases, J lost 9 bases, and 16 bases lay in between. This CDR3 has 13 amino acids. CDR3 loop: CASTLDHPGPQHF. In DNA, the CDR3 is TGTGCCAGCACCCTAGACCATCCCGGGCCCCAGCATTTT.

V usage is TRBV13 and J usage is TRBJ2-7; D is unclear. The CDR3 loop spans 13 amino acids. Germline lookup yields CDR1 PRHDT and CDR2 FYEKMQ (reference sequence). Trimming removed 0 bases from V and 5 bases from J, with 8 bases in between. The CDR3 nucleotides read TGTGCCAGCAGCTTAGGGGTGCGGCACGAGCAGTACTTC. Translation: CASSLGVRHEQYF.

This chain uses TRBV9 with TRBJ1-1; no clear D. Germline lookup yields CDR1 SGDLS and CDR2 YYNGEE. Trimming stripped 4 bases from V and 5 bases from J, with 6 bases between. The CDR3 runs 11 residues. The CDR3 DNA reads TGTGCCAGCAGCTCGCGAACTGAAGCTTTCTTT. Translation: CASSSRTEAFF.

This sequence joins TRBV5-1 and TRBJ1-5; 8 bases match TRBD1. Germline values: CDR1 SGHRS, CDR2 YFSETQ. V lost 0 bases and J lost 8; bases outside the gene matches: 7. The length of the CDR3 is 15 residues. Written as DNA, the CDR3 is TGCGCCAGCAGCTTGGGGGGACAGGCCGGTGAGCCCCAGCATTTT. This gives the protein CASSLGGQAGEPQHF.

The V and J genes are TRBV7-9 and TRBJ1-1; 9 nucleotides match TRBD1. The CDR3 length is 13 residues. V lost 6 bases to trimming and J lost 4 bases; unmatched junction nucleotides: 3. Germline CDR1 reads SEHNR; CDR2 reads FQNEAQ (reference sequence). In nucleotides, the CDR3 is TGTGCCAGCAGGAAGGACAGGGGCACTGAAGCTTTCTTT. Translated, it gives CASRKDRGTEAFF.

The V call is TRBV4-1, the J call TRBJ2-3; weak D call: TRBD2 (6 bases). V was trimmed by 1 base and J by 2 bases, leaving 13 bases between them. Looked up from germline, CDR1 is MGHRA and CDR2 is YSYEKL. CDR3 length equals 16 residues. The DNA for the CDR3 is TGCGCCAGCAGCCAAGGCCCGGGACTCCACACAGATACGCAGTATTTT. Translated: CASSQGPGLHTDTQYF.

This clone appeared once. J is TRBJ1-1 and V is TRBV6-1; TRBD1 is a possible D gene (6 bases). Germline V CDR1 and CDR2: MNHNS, SASEGT. The CDR3 has 13 residues. V gave up 6 bases and J gave up 3 bases, with 11 bases separating them. The CDR3 nucleotides are TGTGCCAGCAGCCACGAGGGGGACACTGAAGCTTTCTTT. It translates to CASSHEGDTEAFF.

This chain uses TRBV7-2 with TRBJ1-3; 8 bases are a match to TRBD1. The CDR3 extends over 15 amino acids. With V trimmed by 5 bases and J by 4 bases, 7 bases remained unmatched. The V gene's germline CDR1 is SGHTA and CDR2 FQGNSA. The DNA for the CDR3 is TGTGCCAGCAGCCGCCGACAGGGGCTCGGAAACACCATATATTTT. Translating it yields CASSRRQGLGNTIYF.

The chain links TRBV5-1 to TRBJ2-3; 12 bases map to TRBD2. Trimming took 0 bases from V and 6 from J; bases not matched to a gene: 8. The CDR3 contains 17 residues. Germline CDR1 and CDR2: SGHRS and YFSETQ. DNA of the CDR3: TGCGCCAGCAGCTTGGATGCTAGCGGGGGGGCCTCCGATACGCAGTATTTT. Its protein is CASSLDASGGASDTQYF.

The genes are TRBV12-3 or TRBV12-4 and TRBJ2-1; weak D call: TRBD2 (6 bases). The V end was cut by 11 bases, the J end by 3 bases, with 8 bases between. This CDR3 is built from 11 residues. CDR3 protein: CAVADYNEQFF. DNA for the CDR3: TGTGCCGTAGCGGACTACAATGAGCAGTTCTTC.

J is TRBJ1-1 and V is TRBV2; TRBD1 agrees at 7 bases. V was clipped by 6 bases and J by 1 base; unmatched bases: 5. The CDR3 has 14 amino acids. In germline, CDR1 is SNHLY, CDR2 FYNNEI. The CDR3 DNA reads TGTGCCAGCAGCGCCTGGACAGGGAACACTGAAGCTTTCTTT. This translates into CASSAWTGNTEAFF.

The rearrangement links TRBV7-9 to TRBJ1-4, with 7 nucleotides matching TRBD1. The CDR3 spans 16 residues. The V gene end was trimmed by 11 bases and the J gene end by 6 bases; junction bases not matched to a gene: 18. The V gene's germline CDR1 is SEHNR and CDR2 FQNEAQ (reference sequence). This chain's CDR3 is CASRPRQGRSYEKLFF. The CDR3 DNA reads TGTGCCTCACGCCCCAGACAGGGAAGGTCTTATGAAAAACTGTTTTTT.

This sequence joins TRBV6-5 and TRBJ1-1; 9 bases fit TRBD1. V was pared by 8 bases and J by 4 bases, with 8 bases of the junction left unmatched. Per the germline V gene, CDR1 is MNHEY and CDR2 is SVGAGI. The CDR3 is 14 residues long. For the CDR3, the DNA is TGTGCCAGCGGACCGACAGGGGGATTCACTGAAGCTTTCTTT. Residues: CASGPTGGFTEAFF.

This rearrangement joins TRBV21-1 to TRBJ2-2; TRBD1 is taken as the D call from the table, unchecked against the DNA. TRBV21-1 counts as a pseudogene. CDR3 length: 16 amino acids. The CDR3 DNA reads TGTGCCAGCAGCAAAAAGCCACAGGGAAACACCGGGGAGCTGTTTTTT. As protein: CASSKKPQGNTGELFF.

This chain connects TRBV6-2 or TRBV6-3 to TRBJ1-1, with 7 nucleotides matching TRBD1. This CDR3 has 16 amino acids. Trimming cost V 0 bases and J 4 bases; bases outside gene matches: 8. The germline V gene has CDR1 MNHEY and CDR2 SVGEGT. DNA of the CDR3: TGTGCCAGCAGTTACTCGGGAAGGGGGCATCCCACTGAAGCTTTCTTT. This translates into CASSYSGRGHPTEAFF.

V usage is TRBV29-1 and J usage is TRBJ2-2; 8 bases line up with TRBD1. V gave up 3 bases and J gave up 7 bases; unmatched junction bases: 4. Germline lookup yields CDR1 SQVTM and CDR2 ANQGSEA. The CDR3 loop spans 13 amino acids. The CDR3 bases are TGCAGCGTTGACAGGGGGCGAAGCGGGGAGCTGTTTTTT. Translating it yields CSVDRGRSGELFF.

This clone was seen a handful of times. V is TRBV2 and J is TRBJ2-1; TRBD1 matches 10 bases. Per germline, CDR1 SNHLY and CDR2 FYNNEI. The ends lost 6 bases at V and 4 bases at J; junction bases unmatched: 9. This CDR3 spans 16 amino acids. The CDR3 is CASRKDGTGAYNEQFF. Written as DNA, the CDR3 is TGTGCCAGCAGGAAGGATGGGACAGGGGCTTACAATGAGCAGTTCTTC.

The J gene is TRBJ1-4, the V gene TRBV2, with a tentative D call TRBD1 (5 bases). Between the trimmed V and J ends, which lost 7 bases and 7 bases, there was a span of 13 bases. There are 13 residues in the CDR3. The germline V gene has CDR1 SNHLY and CDR2 FYNNEI. CDR3 region: CASTPGLGEKLFF. The CDR3, as DNA: TGTGCCAGCACACCGGGACTCGGTGAAAAACTGTTTTTT.

The rearrangement links TRBV2 to TRBJ1-4; 7 bases agree with TRBD1. The J segment lost 6 bases and the V segment lost 3 bases, leaving 4 bases of the junction unmatched. Germline V gives CDR1 SNHLY, CDR2 FYNNEI. The CDR3 loop spans 14 amino acids. This CDR3 is CASSEYGTDEKLFF. CDR3 in DNA: TGTGCCAGCAGTGAGTATGGGACAGATGAAAAACTGTTTTTT.

CDR3 coding DNA: TGTGCCAGCAGCTTGGCCACCAGGGGGGTTTATAGTGAGCAGTTCTTC. This gives the protein CASSLATRGVYSEQFF. The J gene is TRBJ2-1, the V gene TRBV5-6; maybe TRBD1 (7 bases). Germline V gene sequence: CDR1 SGHDT, CDR2 YYEEEE. V was trimmed by 0 bases and J by 9 bases, leaving 19 bases between them. The CDR3 consists of 16 residues.

The chain recombines TRBV4-3 with TRBJ1-2; 7 nucleotides align to TRBD1. Germline CDR1 and CDR2: LGHNA and YSLEER. The CDR3 spans 17 residues. The V segment lost 4 bases and the J segment 5 bases; nucleotides outside the gene matches: 16. CDR3 amino acids: CASSLTGTALSPYGYTF. DNA for the CDR3: TGCGCCAGCAGCCTAACCGGGACAGCGCTTAGTCCTTATGGCTACACCTTC.

This chain connects TRBV9 to TRBJ1-3; TRBD1 might be the D (6 bases). Germline-derived CDR1 and CDR2 are SGDLS and YYNGEE. The CDR3 is made up of 16 amino acids. Trimming removed 2 bases from V and 0 bases from J, with 12 bases in between. In DNA, the CDR3 is TGTGCCAGCAGCGTTAGTTGGGGGCCCTCTGGAAACACCATATATTTT. Amino acid sequence: CASSVSWGPSGNTIYF.

This clone was counted between two and nine times. V and J are TRBV11-2 and TRBJ2-7; D not certain. This CDR3 spans 13 amino acids. The V gene lost 1 base and the J gene lost 3 bases, with 7 bases spanning the gap. Germline CDR1 SGHAT, CDR2 FQNNGV. The CDR3 is CASSLGRVYEQYF. The CDR3 bases are TGTGCCAGCAGCTTAGGTCGAGTCTACGAGCAGTACTTC.

This chain uses TRBV19 with TRBJ2-6, with 8 bases identical to TRBD1. This CDR3 contains 17 residues. The germline CDR1 and CDR2 sequences are LNHDA and SQIVND (reference sequence). The J segment lost 0 bases and the V segment lost 7 bases, leaving 8 bases of the junction unmatched. CDR3 nucleotides: TGTGCCAGTATGTCGAGACAGGGGATCTCTGGGGCCAACGTCCTGACTTTC. It specifies CASMSRQGISGANVLTF.

The chain has TRBV7-6 and TRBJ1-4, with D unresolved. Germline V gene sequence: CDR1 SGHVS, CDR2 FNYEAQ. The length of the CDR3 is 19 residues. Trimming pared 2 bases from V and 3 bases from J, leaving 22 bases between. DNA of the CDR3: TGTGCCAGCAGCTTATTCTCTTCCAAATCCAGGCGAGCTAATGAAAAACTGTTTTTT. As protein: CASSLFSSKSRRANEKLFF.